The rows below give T cell receptor beta chains drawn from one sample of a study of beta chain features in type 1 diabetes. The repertoire was sequenced with immunoSEQ multiplex PCR; TCRdb's copy has only in-frame clones and lacks some. The data contain 130,000 or so clones, around 16% of them singletons. The sequenced sample consisted of central memory CD4+ T cells from blood. The receptor source for this set is a young man with type 1 diabetes. Each CDR3 is given with its conserved first and last residue. Fields, in order: V gene, D gene, clone size, CDR3 length, J gene, CDR3 protein, CDR3 DNA. D genes are given only for firm matches. Clone size is not always given. Where it is, it says once, few, many or a class for expanded clones.

>TRBV29-1|NA|NA|13|TRBJ2-7
CSGLAGQTYEQYF
TGCAGCGGACTCGCGGGACAGACCTACGAGCAGTACTTC
>TRBV19|NA|few|13|TRBJ2-1
CASREVLNGKQFF
TGTGCCAGCAGGGAAGTGCTAAATGGAAAGCAGTTCTTC
>TRBV5-4|TRBD2|few|17|TRBJ2-5
CASSAPPLTSVGETQYF
TGTGCCAGCAGCGCGCCCCCCCTAACTAGCGTCGGAGAGACCCAGTACTTC
>TRBV6-6|NA|NA|11|TRBJ2-1
CASSRGNEQFF
TGTGCCAGCAGTCGGGGCAATGAGCAGTTCTTC
>TRBV7-2|NA|few|13|TRBJ1-5
CASGTRGNQPQHF
TGTGCCAGCGGGACACGCGGCAATCAGCCCCAGCATTTT
>TRBV4-2|TRBD1|NA|15|TRBJ2-5
CASSHRTGPQETQYF
TGTGCCAGCAGCCACCGGACAGGCCCCCAAGAGACCCAGTACTTC
>TRBV6-5|NA|NA|15|TRBJ2-3
CASSSWTAGRDTQYF
TGTGCCAGCAGTTCTTGGACAGCCGGGAGGGATACGCAGTATTTT
>TRBV5-1|NA|NA|14|TRBJ1-1
CASFYHPGSTEAFF
TGCGCCAGCTTTTACCACCCCGGGAGCACTGAAGCTTTCTTT
>TRBV30|NA|NA|14|TRBJ2-6
CAWGSGAGANVLTF
TGTGCCTGGGGATCAGGGGCGGGGGCCAACGTCCTGACTTTC
>TRBV5-4|NA|NA|17|TRBJ2-2
CASSATLGTSNTGELFF
TGTGCCAGCAGCGCAACCCTAGGGACCTCGAACACCGGGGAGCTGTTTTTT
>TRBV30|TRBD2|few|14|TRBJ2-1
CAWRTSGSVNEQFF
TGTGCCTGGAGGACTAGCGGGAGTGTAAATGAGCAGTTCTTC
>TRBV4-1|TRBD2|NA|16|TRBJ2-3
CASSRNPSGGTDTQYF
TGCGCCAGCAGCCGGAACCCTAGCGGTGGCACAGATACGCAGTATTTT
>TRBV7-4|TRBD1|NA|16|TRBJ1-2
CASSFGTAQANYGYTF
TGTGCCAGCAGCTTCGGGACAGCCCAAGCTAACTATGGCTACACCTTC
>TRBV7-2|TRBD1|NA|14|TRBJ2-3
CASSVQGAGDTQYF
TGTGCCAGCAGCGTACAGGGGGCAGGAGATACGCAGTATTTT
>TRBV5-4|TRBD2|few|18|TRBJ2-2
CASSQGGFSGLATGELFF
TGCGCCAGCAGCCAAGGGGGCTTCTCGGGACTAGCGACCGGGGAGCTGTTTTTT
>TRBV11-2|NA|NA|16|TRBJ2-1
CASSFQGGTSYNEQFF
TGTGCCAGCAGCTTTCAGGGGGGGACCTCCTACAATGAGCAGTTCTTC
>TRBV30|TRBD1|few|13|TRBJ1-2
CAWVTGGNYGYTF
TGTGCCTGGGTGACAGGGGGTAACTATGGCTACACCTTC
>TRBV7-2|NA|few|14|TRBJ2-5
CASSLGGVKETQYF
TGTGCCAGCAGCTTAGGGGGCGTCAAAGAGACCCAGTACTTC
>TRBV4-3|TRBD1|NA|16|TRBJ2-7
CASSQGTGTGGYEQYF
TGCGCCAGCAGCCAAGGTACCGGGACAGGGGGCTACGAGCAGTACTTC
>TRBV30|NA|few|13|TRBJ1-5
CAWTSGSARPQHF
TGTGCCTGGACATCAGGGTCCGCCCGGCCCCAGCATTTT
>TRBV7-7|NA|few|14|TRBJ2-3
CASSGGGPTDTQYF
TGTGCTAGCAGTGGGGGGGGCCCCACAGATACGCAGTATTTT
>TRBV10-3|TRBD1|many|15|TRBJ2-7
CAISDPMTGGYEQYF
TGTGCCATCAGTGACCCCATGACAGGGGGTTACGAGCAGTACTTC
>TRBV25-1|NA|NA|14|TRBJ2-7
CASNPRGRSYEQYF
TGTGCCAGCAACCCAAGGGGCAGATCCTACGAGCAGTACTTC
>TRBV29-1|NA|few|14|TRBJ2-2
CSVEDTLTPGELFF
TGCAGCGTTGAAGATACCCTGACGCCCGGGGAGCTGTTTTTT
>TRBV5-4|TRBD1|few|13|TRBJ2-5
CASSLDREETQYF
TGTGCCAGCAGCCTGGACAGGGAAGAGACCCAGTACTTC
>TRBV7-2|NA|few|12|TRBJ1-1
CASSHPNTEAFF
TGTGCCAGCAGCCACCCGAACACTGAAGCTTTCTTT
>TRBV7-2|NA|once|15|TRBJ2-7
CASSLDGTGSYEQYF
TGTGCCAGCAGCTTAGATGGCACAGGCTCCTACGAGCAGTACTTC
>TRBV10-3|NA|many|13|TRBJ2-1
CAISESHRDEQFF
TGTGCCATCAGTGAGTCGCACAGGGATGAGCAGTTCTTC
>TRBV11-2|TRBD1|NA|13|TRBJ1-2
CASSHGQGYGYTF
TGTGCCAGCAGCCACGGACAGGGCTATGGCTACACCTTC
>TRBV5-4|TRBD2|few|19|TRBJ2-1
CASSLRASGFTSSYNEQFF
TGTGCCAGCAGCTTAAGGGCTAGCGGGTTTACGAGCTCCTACAATGAGCAGTTCTTC
>TRBV7-9|NA|NA|17|TRBJ2-2
CASSLRGDRTNTGELFF
TGTGCCAGCAGCCTTCGCGGGGACAGAACGAACACCGGGGAGCTGTTTTTT
>TRBV19|NA|few|16|TRBJ1-5
CASSIRGENSNQPQHF
TGTGCCAGTAGTATCAGAGGAGAAAATAGCAATCAGCCCCAGCATTTT
>TRBV7-6|NA|NA|14|TRBJ2-1
CASSRASSYNEQFF
TGTGCCAGCAGCCGCGCCAGCTCCTACAATGAGCAGTTCTTC
>TRBV4-3|NA|many|17|TRBJ2-1
CASSQDAHHASYNEQFF
TGCGCCAGCAGCCAAGACGCTCATCACGCCTCCTACAATGAGCAGTTCTTC
>TRBV4-3|NA|few|15|TRBJ2-3
CASSYHRGSTDTQYF
TGCGCCAGCAGCTACCATAGGGGATCCACAGATACGCAGTATTTT
>TRBV19|TRBD2|NA|14|TRBJ2-1
CASRKLAGGDEQFF
TGTGCCAGTAGGAAACTAGCGGGAGGAGATGAGCAGTTCTTC
>TRBV29-1|TRBD1|many|13|TRBJ1-1
CSGGQGPNTEAFF
TGCAGCGGCGGACAGGGGCCGAACACTGAAGCTTTCTTT
>TRBV5-4|TRBD2|medium-sized|14|TRBJ2-3
CASSLGGSRDTQYF
TGTGCCAGCAGCTTGGGCGGGAGTAGAGATACGCAGTATTTT
>TRBV5-4|NA|many|14|TRBJ1-1
CASSPTGDLTEAFF
TGTGCCAGCAGCCCGACAGGAGATCTTACTGAAGCTTTCTTT
>TRBV7-2|NA|few|14|TRBJ2-7
CASSPDGSTYEQYF
TGTGCCAGCAGCCCAGATGGGAGTACCTACGAGCAGTACTTC
>TRBV30|TRBD1|NA|13|TRBJ1-4
CAWAHRGSEKLFF
TGTGCCTGGGCTCACAGGGGAAGTGAAAAACTGTTTTTT
>TRBV29-1|TRBD1|NA|15|TRBJ1-5
CSVEDRAGGNQPQHF
TGCAGCGTTGAAGATCGGGCAGGGGGGAATCAGCCCCAGCATTTT
>TRBV2|TRBD1|few|15|TRBJ2-5
CASSQPQGVQETQYF
TGTGCCAGCAGTCAACCACAGGGGGTCCAAGAGACCCAGTACTTC
>TRBV10-2|NA|medium-sized|11|TRBJ2-7
CASSDGYEQYF
TGCGCCAGCAGTGACGGGTACGAGCAGTACTTC
>TRBV23-1|NA|NA|15|TRBJ1-4
CASSRDTGTGEKLFF
TGCGCCAGCAGTCGCGACACAGGGACTGGTGAAAAACTGTTTTTT
>TRBV10-3|NA|many|11|TRBJ2-5
CAIGIQETQYF
TGTGCCATCGGTATCCAAGAGACCCAGTACTTC
>TRBV29-1|NA|many|12|TRBJ2-5
CSAGWKQETQYF
TGCAGCGCTGGATGGAAACAAGAGACCCAGTACTTC
>TRBV7-2|NA|many|15|TRBJ2-3
CASSHRLVSTDTQYF
TGTGCCAGCAGCCACCGGCTGGTTAGCACAGATACGCAGTATTTT
>TRBV7-3|TRBD2|NA|16|TRBJ2-5
CASSSRPTSFSETQYF
TGTGCCAGCAGCTCCCGTCCGACTAGCTTCTCGGAGACCCAGTACTTC
>TRBV6-6|NA|few|16|TRBJ2-1
CASSTPGGFSNNEQFF
TGTGCCAGCAGTACCCCCGGAGGCTTCTCGAACAATGAGCAGTTCTTC
>TRBV21-1|NA|many|17|TRBJ2-7
CASSKGNPGTSDYEQYF
TGTGCCAGCAGCAAAGGTAACCCCGGGACTAGCGACTACGAGCAGTACTTC
>TRBV7-9|TRBD1|NA|16|TRBJ2-7
CASSWTGQQQTYEQYF
TGTGCCAGCAGCTGGACGGGACAGCAGCAAACCTACGAGCAGTACTTC
>TRBV25-1|NA|few|11|TRBJ1-2
CATTEGKGYTF
TGTGCCACTACGGAGGGGAAGGGCTACACCTTC